What follows is one T cell receptor (beta chain) and its context. This clone was counted once. No cognate antigen has been identified for it. No clone much larger than this one lies a single base away; base qualities are absent. Libraries were constructed by the immunoSEQ multiplex PCR assay. For the multiplex PCR, a mixture combining 60 forward primers for TCR Vbeta segments and 13 reverse primers for TCR Jbeta segments was used. A multiplex PCR assay on genomic DNA amplified the CDR3 region of rearranged TCR beta genes. The Illumina HiSeq System was used to sequence the amplified TCR beta libraries as 87-base-pair reads. On the authors' methods: A later analysis tallied 70 million to 100 million unique TCR beta chains across the approximately 670 repertoires, and some 12 million of those chains were shared by two or more donors. Raw reads were error-corrected and collapsed into unique sequences by a nearest-neighbor algorithm in which closely related sequences were merged to remove PCR and sequencing errors. Alignment of CDR3 sequences to IMGT reference sequences was used to assign V, D and J gene segments. For a sequence to be retained, at least a six-nucleotide match to both a V gene segment and a J gene segment was required. A rearrangement was called productive if the CDR3 had no stop codons and remained in frame with V and J, and every other rearrangement was called non-productive. Following IMGT convention, CDR3 was defined as the stretch from the second conserved V-encoded cysteine up to the conserved J-encoded phenylalanine. Sequences without an unambiguous match to a single V gene segment were excluded from the earlier analysis of a few hundred of the donors. An earlier analysis of about 590 of the donors classified V segments as functional when productive rearrangements were above 56.7% and as segregating when the standard deviation between donors was above 5%. A statistical classification framework was developed to diagnose cytomegalovirus status using the catalog of TCR beta chain sequences. In a later analysis, TCR nucleotide sequences were compared against IMGT/GENE-DB human TR gene sequences so that V and J genes could be assigned. A later analysis assigned CDR3 sequences and most-parsimonious VDJ recombination scenarios with the TCRdist pipeline. In a later analysis, each TCR beta chain was defined by its CDR3 amino acid sequence together with its V-gene family, and reads without a unique V-gene family were excluded. As a way to deal with suspected cross-contamination and a sequencing artifact, a later analysis dropped approximately 590 nucleotide sequences that were highly shared and had low generation probability. In a later analysis, a clonal expansion index for each public chain was calculated from normalized within-repertoire ranks of inferred template counts. In a later analysis, generation probabilities were computed using a VDJ recombination model fitted to out-of-frame rearrangements, and the results were checked against IGoR. In a later analysis, hypergeometric tests were used to score TCR-TCR, TCR-HLA and TCR-CMV co-occurrence, with a repertoire-size bias correction applied to TCR pairs. To estimate false discovery rates, a later analysis permuted the HLA or CMV assignments 20 times. In a later analysis, co-occurring TCRs were grouped using DBSCAN, and TCRdist sequence similarity was added for clustering within HLA-allele-positive subsets. Co-occurrence clustering excluded repertoires with fewer than 30,000 or more than 120,000 public chains, plus five with anomalous nucleotide sharing. The table comes from immuneACCESS by way of TCRdb, which keeps in-frame sequences with V and J called. Part of the clones is missing from these tables; in studies checked, under half for an unresolved V gene and the rest for unknown reasons. V, J and clone size are taken as reported in that table, and D and trimming were inferred from the DNA itself. The table for this sample lists 100,000 to 150,000 clones; roughly three quarters of them were counted only once. The ten top clones hold 0.75% to 0.95% of the sample.

This specimen comes from a study of cytomegalovirus exposure and HLA in healthy donors (dated by TCRdb to 2015 to 2018). A note on the overall study: An earlier analysis of some 550 of the donors reported 250 to 300 Gb of sequence data and 117 million unique TCR beta sequences from about 200 million T cells. A separate validation cohort of over a hundred different subjects was used in addition to the approximately 700-subject first cohort. Both class I and class II loci were covered by HLA typing, at four-digit resolution. An earlier analysis of 587 of the donors applied high-throughput TCR beta sequencing to assess whether each TCR beta V gene segment acted as functional or pseudogenic. An early release that covered 640 HLA-typed donors contained approximately 300 gigabases of sequencing data and 85 million to 100 million unique TCR sequences. A handful of DR-DQ haplotypes were handled as single units for association and clustering because linkage in the cohort was strong. The study profiled the T cell repertoires of fewer than 850 subjects by immunosequencing and related them to cytomegalovirus serostatus. To predict cytomegalovirus infection status, the study brought together high-throughput TCR immunosequencing, statistical association of individual TCRs with disease status, and machine learning. Donor age, sex, ethnicity and CMV serostatus were compiled alongside the repertoire data. Across 300 to 500 genotyped donors of the cohort, an average of roughly 200,000 unique TCR beta nucleotide sequences per donor were sequenced, and approximately 17% of those sequences were non-productive. In the later analysis, no new phenotypic data were used to find candidate immune exposures; instead, reliance was placed on TCR beta sequences and their occurrence across donors. To study patterns of TCR occurrence, a later analysis re-analyzed previously published TCR beta repertoires from just over 650 donors and added high-resolution HLA genotyping. Of the 300 to 500 genotyped donors, over 80% were placed in the genetic ancestry cluster associated with self-reported Caucasian donors. The number of typed donors differed by locus: 629-630 for A, B, C, DRB1 and DQB1; roughly 510 for DQA1; 600 to 610 for DPA1; and around 470 for DPB1. Genome-wide SNP genotypes for about 60% of the roughly 700 donors were used in a later genetic analysis, which treated that subset as a discovery cohort. Every repertoire in the discovery cohort had been generated on one and the same sequencing platform. The study was designed to test whether signatures of past pathogen exposure could be identified by cataloging public T cell receptors. Beyond this particular receptor, the publication reports: Broadly in line with IMGT annotations, most TCR beta V segments showed up in productive rearrangements about 87% or about 30% of the time in an earlier analysis of roughly 590 of the donors. In a later analysis, the rate of TCR association differed among HLA loci, with DRB1 alleles having the most associated TCRs and HLA-C alleles having the fewest. A further reported finding was that TCR beta sequences accurately predicted the HLA-A and HLA-B alleles for most subjects in the first cohort. A later analysis found that HLA-associated TCR beta chains were more clonally expanded and had lower generation probabilities than equally common non-associated chains. A later genetic analysis reported fewer N-insertions in productive TCRs among donors in an Asian-associated ancestry cluster than the approximately 670-donor mean. Only TCR beta chains were sequenced in this cohort, and the absence of alpha or paired-chain data limited detectable features. Roughly uniform sequencing depth across donors was assumed in presence/absence analyses, although this assumption may not hold. It was suggested by the authors that the approach could potentially be generalized to other disease states and immunological phenotypes. HLA typing was unavailable for some donors at each locus, so association tests used only the typed subset. V-gene and J-gene trimming of TCR beta chains was associated with a missense DCLRE1C variant in a later genetic analysis, and the association was replicated in an independent cohort. In a later analysis, most CMV-associated TCR beta chains were found to appear HLA-restricted, with HLA associations seemingly driven largely by CMV exposure. A cluster of highly shared sequence variants was judged likely to be a technical artifact of the sequencing pipeline. A total of fewer than 200 TCR beta chains were listed by the study as associated with cytomegalovirus. While some public TCRs were present in many individuals, most TCR sequences turned up only very rarely across donors. The classifier was reported to diagnose cytomegalovirus status with high specificity and sensitivity in both the original cohort and the validation cohort. The earlier analysis of approximately 560 of the donors excluded roughly 17 rarely observed V segments, including chromosome 9 orphons, because counts were too low. CMV serostatus was the only immune exposure information available for the cohort. Linkage disequilibrium might explain the correlated functional status among segregating V segments, but an unknown experimental factor could not be ruled out. A later analysis associated about 16,000 TCR beta sequences with specific HLA alleles at a false discovery rate of 0.05. When HLA alleles, especially DR and DQ, strongly co-occurred, attributing TCR associations to individual alleles was difficult. According to a later analysis, parvovirus B19, influenza, CMV and Epstein-Barr virus appeared linked to several top co-occurrence clusters. Some IMGT-functional V segments, including TRBV6-2 and TRBV6-3, could not be distinguished by the 87-base-pair reads and were therefore excluded. In vitro tests confirmed that a few of the cytomegalovirus-associated TCR beta chains recognize cytomegalovirus antigens.

The germline V gene specifies SGDLS as CDR1 and YYNGEE as CDR2. Counted from cysteine to phenylalanine, this CDR3 has 15 amino acids. The entry retains the CDR3 DNA only, 45 bases that are in frame from base 1. V and J are trimmed by 3 bases and 7 bases, and the gene matches miss 9 bases of the junction. The cohort consisted of 600 to 700 healthy bone marrow donors. At the time of sampling, all cohort members were nominally healthy, though unrecorded immune exposures were likely present. The donor tested CMV seronegative and was one of the 352 seronegative cohort members. Each donor provided a peripheral blood sample, and peripheral blood mononuclear cells were used for TCR beta sequencing. The Qiagen DNeasy Blood Extraction Kit was used to extract genomic DNA from the blood cell samples.

The sequence is built from TRBV9 and TRBJ1-4, with TRBD1 identical over 7 junction bases. The source is a woman aged 60-70 years in good health and CMV-seronegative. The sequenced sample consisted of PBMCs. The nucleotides are TGTGCCAGCAGCGCCTTACAGGGGTTGGGTGAAAAACTGTTTTTT. It translates to CASSALQGLGEKLFF.